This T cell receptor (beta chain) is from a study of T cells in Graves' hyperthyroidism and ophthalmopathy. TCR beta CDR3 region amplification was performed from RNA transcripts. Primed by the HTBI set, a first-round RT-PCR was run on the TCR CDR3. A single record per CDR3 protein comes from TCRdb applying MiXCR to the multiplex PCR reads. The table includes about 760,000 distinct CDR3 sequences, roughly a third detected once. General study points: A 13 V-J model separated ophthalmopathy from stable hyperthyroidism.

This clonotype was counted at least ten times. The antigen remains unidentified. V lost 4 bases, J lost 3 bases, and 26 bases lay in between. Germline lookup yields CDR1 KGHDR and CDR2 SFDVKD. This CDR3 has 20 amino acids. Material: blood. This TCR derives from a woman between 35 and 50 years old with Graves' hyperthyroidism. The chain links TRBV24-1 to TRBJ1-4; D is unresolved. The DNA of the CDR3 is TGTGCCACCAGTGACCCCCCCGACTTTATCGCATTTGATGCTAATGAAAAACTGTTTTTT. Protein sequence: CATSDPPDFIAFDANEKLFF.